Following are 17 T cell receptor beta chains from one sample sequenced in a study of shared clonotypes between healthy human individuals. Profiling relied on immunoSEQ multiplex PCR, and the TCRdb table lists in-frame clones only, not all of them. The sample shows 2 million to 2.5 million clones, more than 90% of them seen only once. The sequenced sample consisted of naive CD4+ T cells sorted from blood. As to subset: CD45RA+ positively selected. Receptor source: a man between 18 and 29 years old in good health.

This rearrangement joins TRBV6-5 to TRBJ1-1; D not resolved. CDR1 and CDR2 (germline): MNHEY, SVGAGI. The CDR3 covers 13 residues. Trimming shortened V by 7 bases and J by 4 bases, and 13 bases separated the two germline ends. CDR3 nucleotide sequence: TGTGCCAGCATTGGCGGCTTGGGCACTGAAGCTTTCTTT. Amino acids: CASIGGLGTEAFF.

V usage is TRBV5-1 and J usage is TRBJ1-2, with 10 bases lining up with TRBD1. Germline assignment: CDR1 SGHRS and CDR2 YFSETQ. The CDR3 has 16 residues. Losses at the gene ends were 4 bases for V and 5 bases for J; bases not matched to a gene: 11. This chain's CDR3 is CASSPEGTGVGYGYTF. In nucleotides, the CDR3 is TGCGCCAGCAGCCCGGAGGGGACAGGGGTTGGGTATGGCTACACCTTC.

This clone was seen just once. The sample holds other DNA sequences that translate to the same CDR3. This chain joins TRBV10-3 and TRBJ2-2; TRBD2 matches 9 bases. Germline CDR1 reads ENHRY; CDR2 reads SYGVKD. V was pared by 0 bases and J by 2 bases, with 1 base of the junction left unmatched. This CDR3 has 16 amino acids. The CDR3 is CAISESLAGNTGELFF. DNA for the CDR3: TGTGCCATCAGTGAGTCGCTAGCGGGAAACACCGGGGAGCTGTTTTTT.

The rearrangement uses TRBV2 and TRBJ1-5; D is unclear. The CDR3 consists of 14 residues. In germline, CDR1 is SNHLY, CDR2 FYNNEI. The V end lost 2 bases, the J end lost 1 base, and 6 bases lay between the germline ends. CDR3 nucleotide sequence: TGTGCCAGCAGTGAAATTAACAGCAATCAGCCCCAGCATTTT. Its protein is CASSEINSNQPQHF. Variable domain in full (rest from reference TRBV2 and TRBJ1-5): EPEVTQTPSHQVTQMGQEVILRCVPISNHLYFYWYRQILGQKVEFLVSFYNNEISEKSEIFDDQFSVERPDGSNFTLKIRSTKLEDSAMYFCASSEINSNQPQHFGDGTRLSIL.

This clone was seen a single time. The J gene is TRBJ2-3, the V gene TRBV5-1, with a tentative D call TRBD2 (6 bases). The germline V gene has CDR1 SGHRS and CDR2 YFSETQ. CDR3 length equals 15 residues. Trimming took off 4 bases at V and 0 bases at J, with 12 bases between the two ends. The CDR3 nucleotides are TGCGCCAGCAGCCGGCTAGCGTCTAGCACAGATACGCAGTATTTT. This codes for CASSRLASSTDTQYF.

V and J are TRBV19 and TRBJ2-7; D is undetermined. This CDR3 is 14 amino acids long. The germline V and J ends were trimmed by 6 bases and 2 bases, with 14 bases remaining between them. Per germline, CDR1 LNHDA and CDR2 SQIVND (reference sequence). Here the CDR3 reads CASRDSGETYEQYF. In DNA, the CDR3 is TGTGCCAGTAGGGATAGTGGGGAAACCTACGAGCAGTACTTC.

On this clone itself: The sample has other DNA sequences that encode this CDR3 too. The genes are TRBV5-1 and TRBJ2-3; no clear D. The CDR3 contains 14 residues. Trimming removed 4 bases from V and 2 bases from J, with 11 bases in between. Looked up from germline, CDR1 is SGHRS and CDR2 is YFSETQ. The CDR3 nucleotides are TGCGCCAGCAGCCCACGAACCTCCACAGATACGCAGTATTTT. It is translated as CASSPRTSTDTQYF.

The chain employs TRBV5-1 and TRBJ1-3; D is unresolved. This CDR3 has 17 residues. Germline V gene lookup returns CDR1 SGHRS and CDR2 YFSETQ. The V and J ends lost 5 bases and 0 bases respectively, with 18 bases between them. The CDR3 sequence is CASSLAHTPYSGNTIYF. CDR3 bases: TGCGCCAGCAGTCTGGCGCACACGCCGTACTCTGGAAACACCATATATTTT. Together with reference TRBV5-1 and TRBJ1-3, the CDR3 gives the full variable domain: KAGVTQTPRYLIKTRGQQVTLSCSPISGHRSVSWYQQTPGQGLQFLFEYFSETQRNKGNFPGRFSGRQFSNSRSEMNVSTLELGDSALYLCASSLAHTPYSGNTIYFGEGSWLTVV.

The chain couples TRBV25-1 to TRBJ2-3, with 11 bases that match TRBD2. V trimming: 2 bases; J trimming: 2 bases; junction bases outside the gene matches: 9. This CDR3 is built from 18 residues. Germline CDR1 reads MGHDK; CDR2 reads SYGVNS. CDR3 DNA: TGTGCCAGCAGTGAACGAAGAGGACTAGCGGGTTCCACAGATACGCAGTATTTT. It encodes CASSERRGLAGSTDTQYF.

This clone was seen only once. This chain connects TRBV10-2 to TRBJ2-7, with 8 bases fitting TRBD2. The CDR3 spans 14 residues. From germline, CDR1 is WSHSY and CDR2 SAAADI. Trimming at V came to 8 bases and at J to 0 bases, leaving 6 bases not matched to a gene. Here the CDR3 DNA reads TGCGCCAGCTGTAGCGGGGAGTCCTCCTACGAGCAGTACTTC. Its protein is CASCSGESSYEQYF.

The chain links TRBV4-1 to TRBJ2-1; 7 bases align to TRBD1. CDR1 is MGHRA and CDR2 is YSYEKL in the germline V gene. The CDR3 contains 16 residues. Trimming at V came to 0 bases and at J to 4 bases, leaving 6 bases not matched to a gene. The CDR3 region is CASSQEVTGLYNEQFF. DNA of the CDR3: TGCGCCAGCAGCCAAGAGGTGACAGGGCTTTACAATGAGCAGTTCTTC.

This chain's CDR3 is CASSEGGTGKETQYF. CDR3 DNA: TGTGCCAGCAGTGAAGGCGGGACAGGGAAAGAGACCCAGTACTTC. The genes are TRBV2 and TRBJ2-5; 9 nucleotides line up with TRBD1. The germline gives CDR1 SNHLY, CDR2 FYNNEI. There are 15 residues in the CDR3. V trimming: 1 base; J trimming: 3 bases; junction bases outside the gene matches: 3.

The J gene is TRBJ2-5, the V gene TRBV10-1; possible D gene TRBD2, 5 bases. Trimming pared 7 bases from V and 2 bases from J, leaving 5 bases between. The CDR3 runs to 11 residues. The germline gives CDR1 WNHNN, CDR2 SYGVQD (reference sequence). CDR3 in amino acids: CASTGQETQYF. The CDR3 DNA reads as TGCGCCAGCACGGGGCAAGAGACCCAGTACTTC.

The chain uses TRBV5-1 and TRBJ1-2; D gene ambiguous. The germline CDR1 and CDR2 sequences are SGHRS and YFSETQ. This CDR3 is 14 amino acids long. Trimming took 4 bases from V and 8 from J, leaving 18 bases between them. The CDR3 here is CASSPGVFAGGYTF. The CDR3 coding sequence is TGCGCCAGCAGCCCCGGGGTCTTCGCCGGGGGCTACACCTTC.

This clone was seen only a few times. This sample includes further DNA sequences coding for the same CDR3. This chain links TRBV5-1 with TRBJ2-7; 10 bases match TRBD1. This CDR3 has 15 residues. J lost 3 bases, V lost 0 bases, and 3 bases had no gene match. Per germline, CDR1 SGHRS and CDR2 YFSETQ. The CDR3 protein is CASSLGGTGDYEQYF. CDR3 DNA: TGCGCCAGCAGCTTGGGTGGGACAGGGGACTACGAGCAGTACTTC.

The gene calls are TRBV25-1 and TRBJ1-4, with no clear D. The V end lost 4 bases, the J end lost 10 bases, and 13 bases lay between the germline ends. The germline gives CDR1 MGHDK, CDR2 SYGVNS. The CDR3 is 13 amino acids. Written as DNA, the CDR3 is TGTGCCAGCAGTGCTTCCGGAGCCCCAAAACTGTTTTTT. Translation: CASSASGAPKLFF.

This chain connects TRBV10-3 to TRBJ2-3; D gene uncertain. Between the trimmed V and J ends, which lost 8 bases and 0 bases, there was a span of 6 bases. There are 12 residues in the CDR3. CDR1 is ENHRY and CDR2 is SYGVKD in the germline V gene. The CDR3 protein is CAIADSTDTQYF. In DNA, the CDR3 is TGTGCCATCGCGGATAGCACAGATACGCAGTATTTT.